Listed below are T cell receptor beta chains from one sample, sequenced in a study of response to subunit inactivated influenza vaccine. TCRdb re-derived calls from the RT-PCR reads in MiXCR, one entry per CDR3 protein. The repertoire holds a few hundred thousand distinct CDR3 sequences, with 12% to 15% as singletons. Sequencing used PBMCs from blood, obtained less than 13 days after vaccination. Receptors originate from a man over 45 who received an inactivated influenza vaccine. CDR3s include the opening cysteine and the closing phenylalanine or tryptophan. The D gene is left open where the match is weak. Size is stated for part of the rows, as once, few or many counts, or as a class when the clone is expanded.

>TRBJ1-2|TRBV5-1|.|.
CASSFIDANYGYTF
TGCGCCAGCAGCTTCATCGACGCTAACTATGGCTACACCTTC
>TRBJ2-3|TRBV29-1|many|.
CSVEWQSTDTQYF
TGCAGCGTTGAATGGCAGTCCACAGATACGCAGTATTTT
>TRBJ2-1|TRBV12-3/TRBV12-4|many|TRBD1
CASTSGDRGGHEQFF
TGTGCCAGTACCTCTGGGGACAGGGGCGGCCATGAGCAGTTCTTC
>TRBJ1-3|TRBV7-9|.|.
CAARGYNGNTIYF
TGTGCCGCAAGGGGTTACAATGGAAACACCATATATTTT
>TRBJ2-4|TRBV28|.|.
CASSLDIPFNEPTPFQYF
TGTGCCAGCAGTTTGGATATCCCTTTTAATGAACCCACACCTTTTCAGTACTTC
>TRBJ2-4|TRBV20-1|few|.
CSARDEQGIAKNIQYF
TGCAGTGCTAGAGATGAGCAGGGGATAGCCAAAAACATTCAGTACTTC
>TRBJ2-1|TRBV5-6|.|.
CASRYIAVNEQFF
TGTGCCAGCAGATATATAGCAGTCAATGAGCAGTTCTTC
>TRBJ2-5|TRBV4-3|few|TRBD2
CASSQVFAGGPSLQETQYF
TGCGCCAGCAGCCAAGTTTTCGCGGGAGGGCCCTCTTTGCAAGAGACCCAGTACTTC
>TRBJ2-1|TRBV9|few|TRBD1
CASSVGTGGVSNEQFF
TGTGCCAGCAGCGTAGGGACAGGGGGCGTTTCTAATGAGCAGTTCTTC
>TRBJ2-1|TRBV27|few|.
CASSLRREYRAYEQFF
TGTGCCAGCAGTTTAAGACGGGAGTATAGGGCTTATGAGCAGTTCTTC
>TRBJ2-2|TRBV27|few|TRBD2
CASSPGTSFTLIGELFF
TGTGCCAGCAGTCCCGGGACTAGTTTTACTTTGATCGGGGAGCTGTTTTTT
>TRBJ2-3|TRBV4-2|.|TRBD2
CASSQEALTSGRSTQYF
TGTGCCAGCAGCCAAGAAGCCCTGACTAGCGGGAGAAGTACGCAGTATTTT
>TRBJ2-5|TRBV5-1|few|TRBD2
CAWGGQETQYF
TGCGCCTGGGGGGGACAAGAGACCCAGTACTTC
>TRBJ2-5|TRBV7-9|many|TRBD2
CASSLDGLASETQYF
TGTGCCAGCAGCTTAGACGGACTAGCCAGTGAGACCCAGTACTTC
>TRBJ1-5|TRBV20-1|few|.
CSAKDGNQPQHF
TGCAGTGCCAAGGACGGGAATCAGCCCCAGCATTTT
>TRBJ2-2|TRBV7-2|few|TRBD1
CASSLAVPGTGSEGAAGELFF
TGTGCCAGCAGCTTAGCGGTTCCCGGGACAGGGTCTGAGGGGGCAGCCGGGGAGCTGTTTTTT
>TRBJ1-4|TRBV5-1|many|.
CASSLARDRSTNEKLFF
TGCGCCAGCAGCTTGGCCCGGGACCGTTCGACTAATGAAAAACTGTTTTTT
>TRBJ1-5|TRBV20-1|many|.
CSARRTTGLMSNQPQHF
TGCAGTGCTAGAAGAACAACAGGGCTTATGAGCAATCAGCCCCAGCATTTT
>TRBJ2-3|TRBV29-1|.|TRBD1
CSGKQGNADTQYF
TGCAGCGGAAAACAGGGGAACGCAGATACGCAGTATTTT
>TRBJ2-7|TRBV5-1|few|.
CASSSKRYEQYF
TGCGCCAGCAGCTCGAAGAGGTACGAGCAGTACTTC
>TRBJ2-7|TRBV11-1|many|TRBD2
CASSLPQQTSGSTYEQYF
TGTGCCAGCAGCTTACCTCAACAGACTAGCGGGTCCACCTACGAGCAGTACTTC
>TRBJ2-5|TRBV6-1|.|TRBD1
CASSTDRGWGETQYF
TGTGCCAGCAGTACGGACAGGGGGTGGGGGGAGACCCAGTACTTC
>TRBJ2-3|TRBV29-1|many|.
CSVAVGYSGVTDTQYF
TGCAGCGTTGCCGTTGGATATTCAGGGGTCACAGATACGCAGTATTTT
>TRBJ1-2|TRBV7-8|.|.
CASSPGLDSNYGYTF
TGTGCCAGCAGCCCAGGGCTCGACAGCAACTATGGCTACACCTTC